The source of this T cell receptor (beta chain) is a study of memory CD4+ T cells and cytomegalovirus serostatus. Study at large: This sample comes from healthy Belgian adults, fewer than 10 CMV seropositive, some 22 seronegative.

V was trimmed by 4 bases and J by 7 bases, leaving 11 bases between them. CDR3 length: 13 amino acids. Germline V gene sequence: CDR1 GTSNPN, CDR2 SVGIG (reference sequence). Single viable CD3+CD4+CD8-CD45RO+ cells were sorted as the memory CD4+ T cells. TCRdb keeps only in-frame clones here, not all; method: immunoSEQ multiplex PCR. The sample shows some 39,000 clones, 79% of them seen only once. This clone has just one count. This TCR was sampled from an adult in good health and CMV-seronegative. Sequenced material: memory CD4+ T cells from blood. The gene calls are TRBV30 and TRBJ1-6; tentative D call: TRBD1 (5 bases). DNA for the CDR3: TGTGCCTGGACGGCAGGGAGGAATTCACCCCTCCACTTT. It encodes CAWTAGRNSPLHF. The full variable domain, rest sourced from reference TRBV30 and TRBJ1-6, is SQTIHQWPATLVQPVGSPLSLECTVEGTSNPNLYWYRQAAGRGLQLLFYSVGIGQISSEVPQNLSASRPQDRQFILSSKKLLLSDSGFYLCAWTAGRNSPLHFGNGTRLTVT.